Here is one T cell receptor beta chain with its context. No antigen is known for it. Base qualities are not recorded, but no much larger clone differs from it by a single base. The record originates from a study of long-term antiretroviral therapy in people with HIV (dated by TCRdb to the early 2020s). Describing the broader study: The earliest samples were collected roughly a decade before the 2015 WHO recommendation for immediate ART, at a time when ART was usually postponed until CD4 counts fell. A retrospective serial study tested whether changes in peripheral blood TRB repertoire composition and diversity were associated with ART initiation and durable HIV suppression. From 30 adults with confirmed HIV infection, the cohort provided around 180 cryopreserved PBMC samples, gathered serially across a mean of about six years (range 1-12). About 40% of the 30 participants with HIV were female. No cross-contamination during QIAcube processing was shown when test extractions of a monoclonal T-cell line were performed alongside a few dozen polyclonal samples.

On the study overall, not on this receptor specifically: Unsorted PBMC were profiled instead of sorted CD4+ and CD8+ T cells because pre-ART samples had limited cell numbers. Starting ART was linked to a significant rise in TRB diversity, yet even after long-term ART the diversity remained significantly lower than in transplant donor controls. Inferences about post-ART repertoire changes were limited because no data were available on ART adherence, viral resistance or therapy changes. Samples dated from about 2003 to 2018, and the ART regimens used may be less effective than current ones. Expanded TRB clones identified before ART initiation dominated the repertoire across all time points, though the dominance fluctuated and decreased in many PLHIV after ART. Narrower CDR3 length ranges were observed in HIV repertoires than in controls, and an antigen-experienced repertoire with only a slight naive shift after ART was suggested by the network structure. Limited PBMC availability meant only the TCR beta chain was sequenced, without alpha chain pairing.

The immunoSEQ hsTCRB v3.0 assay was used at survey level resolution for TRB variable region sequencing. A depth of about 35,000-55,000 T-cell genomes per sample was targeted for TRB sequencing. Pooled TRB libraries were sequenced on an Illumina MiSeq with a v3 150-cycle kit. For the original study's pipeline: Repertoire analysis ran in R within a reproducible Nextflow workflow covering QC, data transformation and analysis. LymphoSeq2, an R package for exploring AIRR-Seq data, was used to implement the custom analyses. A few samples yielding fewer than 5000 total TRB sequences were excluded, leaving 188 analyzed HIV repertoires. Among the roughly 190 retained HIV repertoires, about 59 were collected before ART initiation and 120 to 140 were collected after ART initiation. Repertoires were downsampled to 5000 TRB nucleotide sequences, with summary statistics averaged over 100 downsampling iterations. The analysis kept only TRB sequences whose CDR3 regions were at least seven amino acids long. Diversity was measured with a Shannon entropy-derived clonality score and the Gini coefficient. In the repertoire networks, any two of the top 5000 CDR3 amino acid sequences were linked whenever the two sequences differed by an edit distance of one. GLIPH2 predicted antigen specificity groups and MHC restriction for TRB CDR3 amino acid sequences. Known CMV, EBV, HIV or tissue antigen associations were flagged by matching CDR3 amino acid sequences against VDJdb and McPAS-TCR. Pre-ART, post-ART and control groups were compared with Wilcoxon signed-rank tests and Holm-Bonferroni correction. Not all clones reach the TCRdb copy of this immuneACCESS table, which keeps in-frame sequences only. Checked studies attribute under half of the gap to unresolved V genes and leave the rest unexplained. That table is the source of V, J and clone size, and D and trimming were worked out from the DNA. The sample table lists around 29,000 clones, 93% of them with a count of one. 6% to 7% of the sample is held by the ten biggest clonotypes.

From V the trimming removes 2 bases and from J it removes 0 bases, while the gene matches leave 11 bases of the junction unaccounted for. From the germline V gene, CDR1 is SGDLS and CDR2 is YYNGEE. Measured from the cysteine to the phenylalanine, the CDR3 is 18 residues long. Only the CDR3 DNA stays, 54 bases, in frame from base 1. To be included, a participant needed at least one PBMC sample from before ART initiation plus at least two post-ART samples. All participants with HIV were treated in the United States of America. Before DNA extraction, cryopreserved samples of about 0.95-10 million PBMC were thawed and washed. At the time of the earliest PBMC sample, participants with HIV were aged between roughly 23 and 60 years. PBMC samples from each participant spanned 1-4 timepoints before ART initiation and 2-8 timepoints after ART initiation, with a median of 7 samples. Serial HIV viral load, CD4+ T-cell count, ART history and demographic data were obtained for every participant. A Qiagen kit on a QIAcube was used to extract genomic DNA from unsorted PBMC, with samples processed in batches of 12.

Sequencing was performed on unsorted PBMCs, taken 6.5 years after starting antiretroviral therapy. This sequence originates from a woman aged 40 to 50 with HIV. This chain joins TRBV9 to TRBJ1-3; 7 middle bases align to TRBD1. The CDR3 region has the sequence CASSVGSGTALSGNTIYF. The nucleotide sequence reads TGTGCCAGCAGCGTGGGGTCCGGGACAGCGCTCTCTGGAAACACCATATATTTT.